A single T cell receptor (beta chain) is shown here with its context. Collection of ten milliliters of peripheral blood was performed for each donor. The data were obtained in a study of blood T cells in healthy people across ages. A sample-barcoded 5' primer and a J-beta primer mix were used in a second PCR of roughly 7 to 11 cycles. Carrying 12 random nucleotides, a template-switch adaptor labeled each individual cDNA molecule. TCRdb passed the 5' RACE reads through MiXCR, listing each CDR3 protein once. The sample holds 1,500,000 or so distinct CDR3 sequences; 59% are singletons and the top ten take roughly 7%. Germline assignment: CDR1 ENHRY and CDR2 SYGVKD. With V trimmed by 3 bases and J by 4 bases, 1 base remained unmatched. This CDR3 is 13 amino acids long.

The chain carries TRBV10-3 and TRBJ1-1; 8 bases line up with TRBD1. The sequenced sample consisted of blood. This receptor was obtained from a man between 18 and 35 years old in good health. The CDR3 DNA sequence: TGTGCCATCAGTGACGGACAGGGCACTGAAGCTTTCTTT. Its protein product is CAISDGQGTEAFF.